Below are 28 T cell receptor beta chains sequenced from a single sample in a study of T-cell memory formation after mild COVID-19. MiXCR, run by TCRdb on the 5' RACE reads, gives a single entry per CDR3 protein. This sample has more than 200,000 distinct CDR3 sequences; around 15% occur once, and the top ten carry 3.5%. Sample: PBMCs or a T cell subset sorted from them (not recorded which). The receptors derive from a man aged 18 to 29 who had mild COVID-19 (a few samples of this study predate the infection). Cell type and time point are not known.

The table lists this clonotype with a few counts. The chain links TRBV5-1 to TRBJ2-2, with 7 bases that match TRBD1. Germline loops: CDR1 SGHRS, CDR2 YFSETQ. Unmatched junction bases numbered 6, after V lost 2 bases and J lost 5 bases. The CDR3 sequence is 15 residues long. CDR3 sequence (DNA): TGCGCCAGCAGCTTTGGACAGGTCCCGACCGGGGAGCTGTTTTTT. It codes for CASSFGQVPTGELFF. Using reference TRBV5-1 and TRBJ2-2 for the parts outside the CDR3, the full variable domain is KAGVTQTPRYLIKTRGQQVTLSCSPISGHRSVSWYQQTPGQGLQFLFEYFSETQRNKGNFPGRFSGRQFSNSRSEMNVSTLELGDSALYLCASSFGQVPTGELFFGEGSRLTVL.

The J gene is TRBJ1-6, the V gene TRBV20-1, with D unresolved. This CDR3 has 14 amino acids. Germline CDR1 reads DFQATT; CDR2 reads SNEGSKA (reference sequence). The ends were cut back, 3 bases at V and 5 bases at J, with 11 bases in the middle. The CDR3 DNA is TGCAGTGCTAGGACCTCCGGGCATAATTCACCCCTCCACTTT. Amino acids: CSARTSGHNSPLHF.

This clonotype has a handful of counts. The chain employs TRBV4-1 and TRBJ1-6; D remains unclear. The CDR3 is 17 residues long. CDR1 and CDR2 (germline): MGHRA, YSYEKL. V dropped 0 bases and J dropped 10 bases, with 19 bases sitting between them. CDR3: CASSQDWSGYAGSPLHF. For the CDR3, the DNA is TGCGCCAGCAGCCAAGATTGGTCGGGTTACGCGGGGTCACCCCTCCACTTT.

The chain employs TRBV12-3 or TRBV12-4 and TRBJ2-1; maybe TRBD2 (5 bases). The CDR3 totals 14 residues. Trimming shortened V by 6 bases and J by 6 bases, and 15 bases separated the two germline ends. The CDR3 loop is CASSPAPGINEQFF. Written as DNA, the CDR3 is TGTGCCAGCAGCCCCGCGCCGGGAATCAATGAGCAGTTCTTC.

The chain links TRBV7-3 to TRBJ1-6, with D uncertain. The CDR3 runs 13 residues. Per germline, CDR1 SGHTA and CDR2 FQGTGA. V lost 2 bases and J 14 bases, leaving 13 bases between the germline ends. DNA of the CDR3: TGTGCCAGCAGCTTAGACCCCTCGTACACCCTCCACTTT. It specifies CASSLDPSYTLHF.

This clonotype has only a few counts. The V call is TRBV6-2 or TRBV6-3, the J call TRBJ2-3; 8 positions match TRBD2. V dropped 2 bases and J dropped 3; count of bases not matched to a gene: 4. The CDR3 runs to 15 residues. In germline, CDR1 is MNHEY, CDR2 SVGEGT. CDR3 sequence reads: CASSYDGGGTDTQYF. CDR3 sequence (DNA): TGTGCCAGCAGTTACGATGGCGGGGGGACAGATACGCAGTATTTT.

The CDR3 sequence is CASSYGGAQNTEAFF. The DNA of the CDR3 is TGCGCCAGCAGCTACGGGGGGGCCCAGAACACTGAAGCTTTCTTT. The rearrangement uses TRBV5-1 and TRBJ1-1; a weak D match, TRBD1 (6 bases). With 3 bases removed from V and 1 base from J, the gap between germline ends came to 13 bases. The CDR3 loop spans 15 amino acids. Germline values: CDR1 SGHRS, CDR2 YFSETQ.

In this sample, this clonotype turned up a few times. The chain joins TRBV7-2 to TRBJ2-3, with D uncertain. Germline CDR1 SGHTA, CDR2 FQGNSA. V was shortened by 2 bases and J by 3 bases, with 9 bases between the two germline ends. There are 14 residues in the CDR3. CDR3 in amino acids: CASSLRLTTDTQYF. The CDR3 DNA follows: TGTGCCAGCAGCTTAAGACTGACAACAGATACGCAGTATTTT.

The rearrangement uses TRBV7-9 and TRBJ2-3; tentative D call: TRBD1 (7 bases). V lost 8 bases and J lost 3, with 18 bases in between. CDR3 length equals 15 residues. The V gene's germline CDR1 is SEHNR and CDR2 FQNEAQ (reference sequence). The CDR3, as DNA: TGTGCCAGCTTCCGCAGGGGGGTGGAGACAGATACGCAGTATTTT. Its translation is CASFRRGVETDTQYF.

This clonotype was seen at least ten times. V usage is TRBV20-1 and J usage is TRBJ2-3, with D perhaps matching TRBD2 (6 bases). Germline CDR1 DFQATT, CDR2 SNEGSKA (reference sequence). CDR3 length: 12 residues. Trimming removed 1 base from V and 5 bases from J, with 7 bases in between. CDR3 nucleotide sequence: TGCAGTGCTAGAGTGGGGGGAGATACGCAGTATTTT. Translating it yields CSARVGGDTQYF.

The genes are TRBV4-3 and TRBJ1-4, with D possibly being TRBD1 (6 bases). The V end was cut by 4 bases, the J end by 5 bases, with 14 bases between. The V gene's germline CDR1 is LGHNA and CDR2 YSLEER. The CDR3 is 15 residues long. This CDR3 reads CASSPGGRENEKLFF. CDR3 bases: TGCGCCAGCAGCCCGGGGGGCAGGGAGAATGAAAAACTGTTTTTT.

The J gene is TRBJ1-1, the V gene TRBV27, with D perhaps TRBD1 (6 bases). CDR1 and CDR2 (germline): MNHEY, SMNVEV (reference sequence). V was trimmed by 4 bases and J by 1 base, leaving 7 bases between them. This CDR3 is built from 13 residues. Here the CDR3 reads CASSYRENTEAFF. CDR3 nucleotides: TGTGCCAGCAGTTACAGGGAGAACACTGAAGCTTTCTTT.

This clonotype was counted only a few times. The chain combines TRBV5-6 with TRBJ2-7; D unresolved. The CDR3 is 16 amino acids. Germline V gene sequence: CDR1 SGHDT, CDR2 YYEEEE. Deletions cut 0 bases from V and 6 bases from J, with 19 bases between. The CDR3 sequence: CASSLAPLGKLGEQYV. The CDR3 nucleotides are TGTGCCAGCAGCTTGGCCCCCTTAGGGAAGCTGGGCGAGCAGTACGTC.

This chain uses TRBV15 with TRBJ2-4, with TRBD1 identical over 8 bases. Germline values: CDR1 LNHNV, CDR2 YYDKDF (reference sequence). CDR3 length equals 16 residues. Trimming removed 4 bases from V and 2 bases from J; junction bases left unmatched: 7. CDR3 nucleotides: TGTGCCACCAGCATAGACAGGGGCAGTACCAAAAACATTCAGTACTTC. Residues: CATSIDRGSTKNIQYF. Supplemented by reference TRBV15 and TRBJ2-4, the full variable domain reads DAMVIQNPRYQVTQFGKPVTLSCSQTLNHNVMYWYQQKSSQAPKLLFHYYDKDFNNEADTPDNFQSRRPNTSFCFLDIRSPGLGDTAMYLCATSIDRGSTKNIQYFGAGTRLSVL.

The CDR3 DNA reads TGTGCCAGCAGCGACCCTCGGGAAGAGCAGTACTTC. Protein: CASSDPREEQYF. The chain carries TRBV7-9 and TRBJ2-7; TRBD2 might be the D (5 bases). Germline V lookup: CDR1 SEHNR, CDR2 FQNEAQ (reference sequence). Trimming removed 5 bases at V and 7 bases at J, with 12 bases between. The CDR3 extends over 12 amino acids.

There are a few counts of this clonotype. The chain carries TRBV7-2 and TRBJ2-5; 7 nucleotides agree with TRBD2. The trim removed 5 bases at V and 5 bases at J, leaving 8 bases unmatched. Germline V gene data show CDR1 as SGHTA and CDR2 as FQGNSA. The CDR3 has 14 residues. The CDR3 nucleotides are TGTGCCAGCAGCCCACTGGCGGGGGTGGAGACCCAGTACTTC. It specifies CASSPLAGVETQYF.

The chain uses TRBV7-9 and TRBJ1-6; possibly TRBD1 for D (5 bases). V lost 6 bases and J 9 bases, leaving 15 bases between the germline ends. Germline V gene data show CDR1 as SEHNR and CDR2 as FQNEAQ (reference sequence). This CDR3 is built from 14 residues. CDR3 DNA sequence: TGTGCCAGCAGTCTCTATGACGGGACTTCACCCCTCCACTTT. As protein: CASSLYDGTSPLHF.

The chain recombines TRBV7-3 with TRBJ1-2, with D unresolved. The CDR3 totals 13 residues. Trimming shortened V by 5 bases and J by 0 bases, and 7 bases separated the two germline ends. Germline V gene lookup returns CDR1 SGHTA and CDR2 FQGTGA. CDR3 residues: CASSPGSNYGYTF. In DNA, the CDR3 is TGTGCCAGCAGCCCGGGGTCTAACTATGGCTACACCTTC.

A few counts support this clonotype. This chain joins TRBV5-1 and TRBJ1-2, with D possibly being TRBD1 (5 bases). V lost 4 bases and J 3 bases, leaving 13 bases between the germline ends. Per germline, CDR1 SGHRS and CDR2 YFSETQ. CDR3 length equals 14 residues. CDR3 amino acids: CASSIPGPDYGYTF. The CDR3 bases are TGCGCCAGCAGCATCCCGGGACCGGACTATGGCTACACCTTC.

This clonotype was seen only a few times. J is TRBJ2-3 and V is TRBV10-3, with D possibly being TRBD1 or TRBD2 (6 bases each). Germline V gene sequence: CDR1 ENHRY, CDR2 SYGVKD. Trimming left V 6 bases short and J 0 bases short, with 19 bases between. This CDR3 has 17 residues. The CDR3 bases are TGTGCCATCAGAGGGGGGTCGGGACGCGCTAGCACAGATACGCAGTATTTT. The encoded protein is CAIRGGSGRASTDTQYF.

CDR3 sequence: CATSDLDFRQGRTDTQYF. The CDR3 bases are TGTGCCACCAGTGATTTGGACTTTCGGCAGGGGAGGACAGATACGCAGTATTTT. The chain is built from TRBV24-1 and TRBJ2-3, with D perhaps given as TRBD1 or TRBD2 (6 bases each). The V gene lost 0 bases and the J gene lost 3 bases, with 18 bases spanning the gap. The length of the CDR3 is 18 residues. Germline lookup yields CDR1 KGHDR and CDR2 SFDVKD.

This clonotype appeared once. A junction end diverges from the germline sequence, so it may reflect a read error. The chain recombines TRBV3-1 with TRBJ2-3, with TRBD1 matching 12 bases. Per germline, CDR1 LGHDT and CDR2 YNNKEL (reference sequence). The CDR3 extends over 16 amino acids. The CDR3, as DNA: TGTGCCAGCAGCCCCCCGGGACAGGGGGCATACGCGGTAAGGTCGTTT. This gives the protein CASSPPGQGAYAVRSF.

The gene calls are TRBV5-6 and TRBJ2-5; 8 nucleotides match TRBD2. The J segment lost 2 bases and the V segment lost 3 bases, leaving 6 bases of the junction unmatched. The CDR3 consists of 15 residues. CDR1 SGHDT and CDR2 YYEEEE come from the germline V gene. The CDR3 here is CASSWERGTQETQYF. DNA of the CDR3: TGTGCCAGCAGCTGGGAGCGGGGGACTCAAGAGACCCAGTACTTC.

The sample holds a few counts of this clonotype. The rearrangement uses TRBV20-1 and TRBJ1-1; tentatively, D is TRBD1 (6 bases). Germline V gives CDR1 DFQATT, CDR2 SNEGSKA (reference sequence). The CDR3 has 16 residues. Trimming cost V 6 bases and J 1 base, with 21 bases left between them. CDR3 nucleotide sequence: TGCAGTGCCCCAGGGCCACAGGGTAGCGGGAACACTGAAGCTTTCTTT. It translates to CSAPGPQGSGNTEAFF.

This clonotype was detected only a few times. V and J are TRBV30 and TRBJ1-1, with D uncertain. CDR3 size: 13 residues. The V gene's germline CDR1 is GTSNPN and CDR2 SVGIG (reference sequence). Trimming took off 0 bases at V and 6 bases at J, with 11 bases between the two ends. In nucleotides, the CDR3 is TGTGCCTGGAGTGTGGTAATCGGGGCTGAAGCTTTCTTT. Protein product: CAWSVVIGAEAFF.

The V and J genes are TRBV28 and TRBJ1-1; a weak D match, TRBD1 (6 bases). This CDR3 comprises 14 residues. CDR1 is MDHEN, CDR2 SYDVKM, per germline. Deletions cut 6 bases from V and 10 bases from J, with 21 bases between. As DNA, the CDR3 is TGTGCCAGCAGCCTCCCCGGGACGCCAGGGGTAGCTTTCTTT. Residues: CASSLPGTPGVAFF.

This clonotype was seen only a few times. The rearrangement uses TRBV5-1 and TRBJ2-2; D gene unclear. The V gene lost 7 bases and the J gene lost 6 bases, with 7 bases spanning the gap. Germline V gene data show CDR1 as SGHRS and CDR2 as YFSETQ. This CDR3 has 11 amino acids. CDR3 protein: CASAEPGELFF. In DNA form, the CDR3 reads TGCGCCAGCGCCGAACCCGGGGAGCTGTTTTTT.

The chain employs TRBV2 and TRBJ2-5, with 11 positions matching TRBD2. CDR1 and CDR2 from the germline V gene are SNHLY and FYNNEI. Trimming took 4 bases from V and 2 from J; bases not matched to a gene: 6. This CDR3 has 16 residues. The CDR3 nucleotides read TGTGCCAGCAGTGCGGGGGCTAGCGGGGGGCAAGAGACCCAGTACTTC. Protein sequence: CASSAGASGGQETQYF.